A single sample is the source of the 23 T cell receptor beta chains below, sequenced in a study of T cells in Graves' hyperthyroidism and ophthalmopathy. Amplification yielded TCR beta CDR3 regions, with RNA transcripts as the source. An initial round of RT-PCR targeting the TCR CDR3 relied on the HTBI primer set. In TCRdb, the multiplex PCR reads were re-called with MiXCR into one record per CDR3 protein. Of 700,000 to 950,000 distinct CDR3 sequences in the sample, 30% to 40% are singletons; the top ten hold less than 40%. The sequenced material came from blood. All receptors come from a woman in her thirties or forties with Graves' hyperthyroidism.

This clonotype was detected only once. The V gene is TRBV10-3, the J gene TRBJ1-2, with D tentatively TRBD1 (5 bases). The germline CDR1 and CDR2 sequences are ENHRY and SYGVKD. The CDR3 length is 13 residues. Trimming removed 5 bases from V and 2 bases from J, with 9 bases in between. The CDR3 sequence is CAISLKGNYGYTF. The CDR3 DNA is TGTGCCATCAGTTTGAAGGGGAACTATGGCTACACCTTC.

This clonotype was counted ten times or more. The rearrangement joins TRBV7-6 to TRBJ2-7; D could derive from TRBD1 or TRBD2 (5 bases each). CDR1 and CDR2 from the germline V gene are SGHVS and FNYEAQ. The CDR3 is 15 amino acids. Trimming left V 2 bases short and J 3 bases short, with 14 bases between. The CDR3: CASSLLARGVYEQYF. The CDR3 nucleotides read TGTGCCAGCAGCTTATTGGCGAGAGGGGTCTACGAGCAGTACTTC. Full variable domain (rest looked up from reference TRBV7-6 and TRBJ2-7): GAGVSQSPRYKVTKRGQDVALRCDPISGHVSLYWYRQALGQGPEFLTYFNYEAQQDKSGLPNDRFSAERPEGSISTLTIQRTEQRDSAMYRCASSLLARGVYEQYFGPGTRLTVT.

This clonotype was counted ten times or more. J is TRBJ2-5 and V is TRBV7-2; TRBD1 might be the D (6 bases). This CDR3 spans 15 amino acids. V was trimmed by 5 bases and J by 4 bases, leaving 17 bases between them. Looked up from germline, CDR1 is SGHTA and CDR2 is FQGNSA. The CDR3 spells CASSVPNRAPETQYF. Written as DNA, the CDR3 is TGTGCCAGCAGCGTACCCAACAGGGCCCCAGAGACCCAGTACTTC.

With respect to this clonotype: One end of the junction does not line up with germline, which may come from a read error. The V gene is TRBV7-9, the J gene TRBJ1-1, with unresolved D. The CDR3 length is 19 residues. Germline CDR1 SEHNR, CDR2 FQNEAQ (reference sequence). The CDR3 reads CASSQDPRFHTTWNTEAFF. CDR3 nucleotides: TGCGCCAGCAGCCAAGATCCGCGCTTCCATACAACTTGGAACACTGAAGCTTTCTTT.

The chain carries TRBV5-1 and TRBJ2-7, with 11 bases aligning to TRBD2. Germline lookup yields CDR1 SGHRS and CDR2 YFSETQ. The CDR3 sequence is 14 residues long. Trimming took 8 bases from V and 3 from J; bases not matched to a gene: 7. The CDR3 is CASSEGLADYEQYF. The CDR3 region has the DNA TGCGCCAGTTCAGAGGGACTAGCGGACTACGAGCAGTACTTC.

This clonotype was observed many times. The V and J genes are TRBV25-1 and TRBJ2-2; no definite D call. The CDR3 consists of 12 residues. Germline-derived CDR1 and CDR2 are MGHDK and SYGVNS. V was pared by 8 bases and J by 5 bases, with 9 bases between. The CDR3 sequence: CASSRWTGELFF. CDR3 bases: TGTGCCAGCTCCAGGTGGACCGGGGAGCTGTTTTTT. Filled out from reference TRBV25-1 and TRBJ2-2, the complete variable domain reads EADIYQTPRYLVIGTGKKITLECSQTMGHDKMYWYQQDPGMELHLIHYSYGVNSTEKGDLSSESTVSRIRTEHFPLTLESARPSHTSQYLCASSRWTGELFFGEGSRLTVL.

There are many counts of this clonotype. The V gene is TRBV12-3 or TRBV12-4, the J gene TRBJ2-5; 8 bases match TRBD1. V shed 4 bases and J 5 bases; nucleotides not matched to a gene: 9. This CDR3 comprises 15 residues. The CDR3 region has the DNA TGTGCCAGCAGTTCTCACAGGGGGATTGAGGAGACCCAGTACTTC. The encoded protein is CASSSHRGIEETQYF.

A few counts support this clonotype. V usage is TRBV20-1 and J usage is TRBJ2-7; D is unresolved. V lost 4 bases, J lost 2 bases, and 21 bases lay in between. The germline CDR1 and CDR2 sequences are DFQATT and SNEGSKA (reference sequence). The CDR3 has 16 residues. CDR3 nucleotide sequence: TGCAGTGCTATTTCTCTTGGGTCCCGAGCTACCTACGAGCAGTACTTC. Encoded protein: CSAISLGSRATYEQYF.

The rearrangement links TRBV19 to TRBJ1-2; TRBD1 aligns across 8 bases. Looked up from germline, CDR1 is LNHDA and CDR2 is SQIVND (reference sequence). Unmatched junction bases numbered 11, after V lost 3 bases and J lost 8 bases. The CDR3 is made up of 15 amino acids. The DNA for the CDR3 is TGTGCCAGTAGTATGCAGGGGGCGCAAGTTGGAGGCTACACCTTC. Residues: CASSMQGAQVGGYTF.

This clonotype appeared a few times. The chain carries TRBV19 and TRBJ1-1; weak D call: TRBD1 (6 bases). Germline V lookup: CDR1 LNHDA, CDR2 SQIVND (reference sequence). The CDR3 sequence is 13 residues long. The ends were cut back, 7 bases at V and 5 bases at J, with 14 bases in the middle. CDR3: CASNDRKRTEAFF. DNA of the CDR3: TGTGCCAGTAATGACAGGAAGAGGACTGAAGCTTTCTTT.

This clonotype was picked up a small number of times. The chain employs TRBV6-6 and TRBJ2-7; D gene unclear. Germline V CDR1 and CDR2: MNHNY, SVGAGI (reference sequence). The CDR3 sequence is 13 residues long. V was trimmed by 6 bases and J by 4 bases, leaving 13 bases between them. CDR3 nucleotide sequence: TGTGCCAGCAGCTCACAACACCGGTACGAGCAGTACTTC. As protein: CASSSQHRYEQYF.

The gene calls are TRBV7-2 and TRBJ1-5, with unresolved D. The germline V and J ends were trimmed by 0 bases and 2 bases, with 8 bases remaining between them. The CDR3 runs 15 residues. CDR1 is SGHTA, CDR2 FQGNSA, per germline. CDR3: CASSLAGVGNQPQHF. The DNA of the CDR3 is TGTGCCAGCAGCTTAGCCGGGGTAGGCAATCAGCCCCAGCATTTT.

This chain uses TRBV19 with TRBJ2-3; 8 bases match TRBD1. Germline CDR1 LNHDA, CDR2 SQIVND (reference sequence). J was trimmed by 3 bases and V by 10 bases; bases with no gene match: 12. The CDR3 is made up of 15 amino acids. CDR3 nucleotide sequence: TGTGCCACCAGCGCAGGACAGGGCCCAACAGATACGCAGTATTTT. Translated, it gives CATSAGQGPTDTQYF.

This chain uses TRBV29-1 with TRBJ1-1; 10 positions match TRBD1. Per the germline V gene, CDR1 is SQVTM and CDR2 is ANQGSEA. CDR3 length: 15 amino acids. V shed 4 bases, J shed 0 bases, and the junction held 5 bases outside the gene matches. The chain's CDR3 is CSVVGTGALNTEAFF. In nucleotides, the CDR3 is TGCAGCGTTGTGGGGACAGGGGCCCTGAACACTGAAGCTTTCTTT.

The chain has TRBV3-1 and TRBJ2-7; D is unclear. CDR3 length: 13 residues. CDR1 LGHDT and CDR2 YNNKEL come from the germline V gene (reference sequence). The V gene lost 0 bases and the J gene lost 3 bases, with 6 bases spanning the gap. CDR3 loop: CASSQDVGYEQYF. CDR3 sequence (DNA): TGTGCCAGCAGCCAAGATGTGGGCTACGAGCAGTACTTC.

This clonotype was recorded many times. This sequence joins TRBV2 and TRBJ1-1; D is possibly TRBD1 (5 bases). V lost 7 bases and J lost 1, with 10 bases in between. The CDR3 has 13 amino acids. The germline gives CDR1 SNHLY, CDR2 FYNNEI. The CDR3 sequence is CASKTETNTEAFF. In DNA, the CDR3 is TGTGCCAGCAAGACAGAGACGAACACTGAAGCTTTCTTT. Filled out from reference TRBV2 and TRBJ1-1, the complete variable domain reads EPEVTQTPSHQVTQMGQEVILRCVPISNHLYFYWYRQILGQKVEFLVSFYNNEISEKSEIFDDQFSVERPDGSNFTLKIRSTKLEDSAMYFCASKTETNTEAFFGQGTRLTVV.

The V call is TRBV19, the J call TRBJ1-2, with D possibly matching TRBD1 (6 bases). V dropped 7 bases and J dropped 8 bases, with 23 bases sitting between them. The germline V gene has CDR1 LNHDA and CDR2 SQIVND (reference sequence). The CDR3 runs to 15 residues. CDR3 sequence: CASTPVDRQLGGYTF. For the CDR3, the DNA is TGTGCCAGTACCCCGGTGGACAGACAACTTGGAGGCTACACCTTC.

The rearrangement links TRBV5-1 to TRBJ2-7, with 8 bases identical to TRBD1. The CDR3 contains 17 residues. With 1 base clipped from V and 1 base from J, the junction kept 10 bases outside the gene matches. CDR1 and CDR2 (germline): SGHRS, YFSETQ. CDR3 protein: CASSLTLWTGPSYEQYF. In DNA form, the CDR3 reads TGCGCCAGCAGCTTGACCTTATGGACAGGGCCGTCCTACGAGCAGTACTTC.

The sample holds many counts of this clonotype. This rearrangement joins TRBV10-2 to TRBJ1-3, with a tentative D call TRBD1 (5 bases). This CDR3 has 15 residues. Trimming left V 6 bases short and J 2 bases short, with 14 bases between. CDR1 is WSHSY, CDR2 SAAADI, per germline. CDR3 sequence (DNA): TGCGCCAGCAGGGACTTAAGGGGACCTGGAAACACCATATATTTT. This encodes CASRDLRGPGNTIYF.

This chain links TRBV2 with TRBJ1-1; 12 nucleotides match TRBD1. CDR1 and CDR2 from the germline V gene are SNHLY and FYNNEI. CDR3 length: 17 amino acids. V shed 4 bases and J 8 bases; nucleotides not matched to a gene: 14. CDR3 loop: CASSVGRWGQGAREAFF. The DNA for the CDR3 is TGTGCCAGCAGTGTGGGCAGGTGGGGACAGGGGGCTAGAGAAGCTTTCTTT.

Points on this clonotype: The junction does not match germline at one end; this may be a read error. The CDR3, as DNA: TGTGCCAGCAGTTACGATTTAACGACAGGGAGACACGGGCAGTACTTC. Protein sequence: CASSYDLTTGRHGQYF. V gene TRBV10-3 combines with J gene TRBJ2-7; 7 bases match TRBD1. The CDR3 has 16 residues. Germline V gene lookup returns CDR1 ENHRY and CDR2 SYGVKD.

V is TRBV5-8 and J is TRBJ1-5; TRBD1 agrees at 7 bases. CDR1 is SGHTS, CDR2 YDEGEE, per germline. V was pared by 4 bases and J by 0 bases, with 13 bases of the junction left unmatched. The CDR3 totals 18 residues. The CDR3 spells CASSRGGDSLNSNQPQHF. The CDR3 coding sequence is TGTGCCAGCAGCCGAGGCGGGGACAGTTTAAATAGCAATCAGCCCCAGCATTTT.

The rearrangement uses TRBV5-1 and TRBJ1-1; 7 bases fit TRBD1. The CDR3 has 14 amino acids. V trimming: 6 bases; J trimming: 5 bases; junction bases outside the gene matches: 10. Germline assignment: CDR1 SGHRS and CDR2 YFSETQ. The CDR3 coding sequence is TGCGCCAGCAACTCTCGACAGGGAGGGACTGAAGCTTTCTTT. As protein: CASNSRQGGTEAFF.